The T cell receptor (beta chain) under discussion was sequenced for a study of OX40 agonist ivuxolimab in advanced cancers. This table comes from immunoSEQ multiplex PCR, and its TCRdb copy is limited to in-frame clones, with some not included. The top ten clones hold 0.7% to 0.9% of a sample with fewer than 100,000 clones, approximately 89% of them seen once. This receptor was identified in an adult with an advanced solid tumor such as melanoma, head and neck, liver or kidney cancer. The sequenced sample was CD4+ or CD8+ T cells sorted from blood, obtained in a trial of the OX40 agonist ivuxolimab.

CDR3 loop: CASSEAVGLSYNEQFF. CDR3 DNA sequence: TGTGCCAGCAGTGAAGCCGTGGGACTATCCTACAATGAGCAGTTCTTC. V usage is TRBV6-1 and J usage is TRBJ2-1, with 7 bases matching TRBD2. CDR3 size: 16 residues. Trimming at V came to 0 bases and at J to 1 base, leaving 3 bases not matched to a gene. Germline lookup yields CDR1 MNHNS and CDR2 SASEGT.